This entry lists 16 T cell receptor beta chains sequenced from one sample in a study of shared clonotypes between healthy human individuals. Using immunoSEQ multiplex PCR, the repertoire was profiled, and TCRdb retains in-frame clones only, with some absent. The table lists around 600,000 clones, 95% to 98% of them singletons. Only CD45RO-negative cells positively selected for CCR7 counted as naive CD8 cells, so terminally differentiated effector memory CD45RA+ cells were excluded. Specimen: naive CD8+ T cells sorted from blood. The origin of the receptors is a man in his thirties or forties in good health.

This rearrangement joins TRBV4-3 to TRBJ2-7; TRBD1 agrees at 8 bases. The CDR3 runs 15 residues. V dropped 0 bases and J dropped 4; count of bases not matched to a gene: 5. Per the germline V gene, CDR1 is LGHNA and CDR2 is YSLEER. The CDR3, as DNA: TGCGCCAGCAGCCAAGATCTGGGGACAGGTTACGAGCAGTACTTC. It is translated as CASSQDLGTGYEQYF.

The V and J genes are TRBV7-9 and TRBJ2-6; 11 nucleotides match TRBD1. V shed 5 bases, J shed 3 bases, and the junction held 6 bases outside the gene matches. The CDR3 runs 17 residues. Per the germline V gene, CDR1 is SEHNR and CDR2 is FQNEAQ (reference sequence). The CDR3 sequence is CASSPRDRGYGANVLTF. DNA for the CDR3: TGTGCCAGCAGCCCCCGGGACAGGGGGTATGGGGCCAACGTCCTGACTTTC.

The CDR3 spells CASSPTGAGETQYF. The CDR3 nucleotides are TGTGCCAGCAGCCCCACAGGGGCAGGGGAGACCCAGTACTTC. This chain joins TRBV7-3 and TRBJ2-5, with TRBD1 matching over 7 bases. Germline V CDR1 and CDR2: SGHTA, FQGTGA. CDR3 length equals 14 residues. V dropped 5 bases and J dropped 5; count of bases not matched to a gene: 8.

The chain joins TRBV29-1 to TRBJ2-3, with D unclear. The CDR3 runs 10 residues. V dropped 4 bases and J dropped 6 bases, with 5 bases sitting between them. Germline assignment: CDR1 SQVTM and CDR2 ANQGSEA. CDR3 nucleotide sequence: TGCAGCGTTGTCGGGGATACGCAGTATTTT. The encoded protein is CSVVGDTQYF.

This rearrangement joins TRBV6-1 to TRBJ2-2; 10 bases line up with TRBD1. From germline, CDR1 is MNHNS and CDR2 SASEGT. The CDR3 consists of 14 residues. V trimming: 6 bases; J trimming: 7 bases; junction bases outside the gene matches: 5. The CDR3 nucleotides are TGTGCCAGCAGATCCGGGACAGGGGTCGGGGAGCTGTTTTTT. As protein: CASRSGTGVGELFF.

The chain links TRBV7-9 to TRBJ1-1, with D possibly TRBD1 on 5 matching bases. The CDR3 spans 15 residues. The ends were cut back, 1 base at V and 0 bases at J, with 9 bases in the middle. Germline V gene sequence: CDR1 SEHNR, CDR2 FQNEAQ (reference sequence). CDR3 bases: TGTGCCAGCAGCTTAGGCTGGGGCATGAACACTGAAGCTTTCTTT. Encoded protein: CASSLGWGMNTEAFF.

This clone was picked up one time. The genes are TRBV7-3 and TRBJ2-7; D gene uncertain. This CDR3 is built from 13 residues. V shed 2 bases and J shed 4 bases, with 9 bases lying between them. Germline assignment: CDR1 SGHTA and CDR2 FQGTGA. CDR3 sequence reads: CASSLAPGYEQYF. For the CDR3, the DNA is TGTGCCAGCAGCTTAGCCCCCGGATACGAGCAGTACTTC.

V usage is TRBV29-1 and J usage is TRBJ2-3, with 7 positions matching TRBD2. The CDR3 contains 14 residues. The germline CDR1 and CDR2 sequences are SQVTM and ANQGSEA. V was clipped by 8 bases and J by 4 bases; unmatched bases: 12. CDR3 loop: CSSNLAEQADTQYF. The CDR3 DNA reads TGCAGCTCCAACCTAGCGGAGCAGGCAGATACGCAGTATTTT.

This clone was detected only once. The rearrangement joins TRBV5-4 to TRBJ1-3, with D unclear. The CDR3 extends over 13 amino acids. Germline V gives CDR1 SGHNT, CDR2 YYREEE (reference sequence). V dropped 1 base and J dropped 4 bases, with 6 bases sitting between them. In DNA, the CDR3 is TGTGCCAGCAGCTTGAGTGGAGGAAACACCATATATTTT. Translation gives CASSLSGGNTIYF.

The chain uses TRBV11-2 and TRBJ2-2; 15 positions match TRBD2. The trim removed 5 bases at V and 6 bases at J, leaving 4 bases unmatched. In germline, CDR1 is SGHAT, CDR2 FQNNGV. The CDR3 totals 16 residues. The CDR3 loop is CASSLGLAGGPGELFF. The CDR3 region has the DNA TGTGCCAGCAGCCTAGGACTAGCGGGAGGGCCCGGGGAGCTGTTTTTT.

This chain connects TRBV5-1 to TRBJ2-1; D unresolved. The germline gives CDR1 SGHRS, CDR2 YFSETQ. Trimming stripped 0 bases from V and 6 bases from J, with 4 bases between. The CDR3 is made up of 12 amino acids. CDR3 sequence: CASSLEANEQFF. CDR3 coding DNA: TGCGCCAGCAGCTTGGAGGCCAATGAGCAGTTCTTC. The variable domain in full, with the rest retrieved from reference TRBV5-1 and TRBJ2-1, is KAGVTQTPRYLIKTRGQQVTLSCSPISGHRSVSWYQQTPGQGLQFLFEYFSETQRNKGNFPGRFSGRQFSNSRSEMNVSTLELGDSALYLCASSLEANEQFFGPGTRLTVL.

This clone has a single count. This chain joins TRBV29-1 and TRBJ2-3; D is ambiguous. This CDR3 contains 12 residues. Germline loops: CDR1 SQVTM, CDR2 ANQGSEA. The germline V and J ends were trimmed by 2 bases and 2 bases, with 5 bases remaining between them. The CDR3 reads CSVETFTDTQYF. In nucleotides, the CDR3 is TGCAGCGTTGAAACTTTCACAGATACGCAGTATTTT.

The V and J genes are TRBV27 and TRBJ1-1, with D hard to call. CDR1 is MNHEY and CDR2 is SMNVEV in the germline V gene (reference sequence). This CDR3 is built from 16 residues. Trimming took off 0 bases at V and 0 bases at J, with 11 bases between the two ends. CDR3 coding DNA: TGTGCCAGCAGTTTATCGGGCTTAGGGTTGAACACTGAAGCTTTCTTT. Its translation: CASSLSGLGLNTEAFF.

The CDR3 sequence: CASSEGGSNQPQHF. In DNA form, the CDR3 reads TGTGCCAGCAGTGAGGGGGGTAGCAATCAGCCCCAGCATTTT. V is TRBV6-1 and J is TRBJ1-5; D may be TRBD1 (5 bases). The CDR3 contains 14 residues. Between the trimmed V and J ends, which lost 3 bases and 0 bases, there was a span of 6 bases. Germline V gene sequence: CDR1 MNHNS, CDR2 SASEGT.

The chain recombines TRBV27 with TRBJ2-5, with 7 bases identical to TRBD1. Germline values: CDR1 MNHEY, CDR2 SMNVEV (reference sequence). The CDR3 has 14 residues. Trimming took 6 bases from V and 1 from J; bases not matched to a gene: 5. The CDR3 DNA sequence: TGTGCCAGCAGCAAGACAGGGCCCCAAGAGACCCAGTACTTC. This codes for CASSKTGPQETQYF.

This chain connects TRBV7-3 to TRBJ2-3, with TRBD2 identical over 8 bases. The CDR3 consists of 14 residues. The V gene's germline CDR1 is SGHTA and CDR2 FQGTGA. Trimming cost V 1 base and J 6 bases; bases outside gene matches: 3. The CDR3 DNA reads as TGTGCCAGCAGCTTAAGTGGACTAGCTGATACGCAGTATTTT. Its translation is CASSLSGLADTQYF.